These 22 T cell receptor beta chains were sequenced from one sample in a study of T cell responses to AZD1222 COVID-19 vaccine. This table comes from immunoSEQ multiplex PCR, and its TCRdb copy is limited to in-frame clones, with some not included. The sample has 120,000 or so clones; around 90% are singletons. This specimen was peripheral blood, taken on day 0 of AZD1222 vaccination. These receptors were obtained from an adult in good health.

This clone has just one count. This chain links TRBV15 with TRBJ1-5; D is undetermined. V lost 3 bases and J lost 3, with 12 bases in between. CDR3 size: 15 residues. Germline CDR1 and CDR2: LNHNV and YYDKDF (reference sequence). DNA for the CDR3: TGTGCCACCAGCAGCCGAAAAATGAACAATCAGCCCCAGCATTTT. This encodes CATSSRKMNNQPQHF.

DNA of the CDR3: TGTGCCAGCAGCCCGTTGTGGGGCAATCAGCCCCAGCATTTT. Residues: CASSPLWGNQPQHF. The rearrangement links TRBV3-1 (or the pseudogene TRBV3-2) to TRBJ1-5; no clear D. CDR1 is LGHDT and CDR2 is YNNKEL in the germline V gene (reference sequence). Trimming pared 4 bases from V and 2 bases from J, leaving 9 bases between. This CDR3 is built from 14 residues.

This chain links TRBV5-1 with TRBJ2-7, with 8 bases that match TRBD1. Germline loops: CDR1 SGHRS, CDR2 YFSETQ. The V and J ends lost 4 bases and 4 bases, in that order; junction bases with no gene match: 7. The CDR3 runs 14 residues. This chain's CDR3 is CASSGAGGEYEQYF. The CDR3 DNA sequence: TGCGCCAGCAGCGGGGCAGGGGGCGAATACGAGCAGTACTTC. Based on the CDR3 plus reference TRBV5-1 and TRBJ2-7, the full variable domain is KAGVTQTPRYLIKTRGQQVTLSCSPISGHRSVSWYQQTPGQGLQFLFEYFSETQRNKGNFPGRFSGRQFSNSRSEMNVSTLELGDSALYLCASSGAGGEYEQYFGPGTRLTVT.

The V and J genes are TRBV19 and TRBJ2-7; 7 bases align to TRBD2. Per germline, CDR1 LNHDA and CDR2 SQIVND (reference sequence). V shed 6 bases and J 0 bases; nucleotides not matched to a gene: 5. This CDR3 contains 14 residues. As DNA, the CDR3 is TGTGCCAGTAGGGGCGGGGGTTCCTCCTACGAGCAGTACTTC. Its translation: CASRGGGSSYEQYF. The full variable domain, its missing parts supplied by reference TRBV19 and TRBJ2-7, is DGGITQSPKYLFRKEGQNVTLSCEQNLNHDAMYWYRQDPGQGLRLIYYSQIVNDFQKGDIAEGYSVSREKKESFPLTVTSAQKNPTAFYLCASRGGGSSYEQYFGPGTRLTVT.

The chain employs TRBV5-4 and TRBJ2-2; no clear D. Germline V gene sequence: CDR1 SGHNT, CDR2 YYREEE (reference sequence). Deletions cut 4 bases from V and 4 bases from J, with 17 bases between. This CDR3 contains 16 residues. Written as DNA, the CDR3 is TGTGCCAGCAGCCAATTGGACCCCTCGAGCACCGGGGAGCTGTTTTTT. Protein: CASSQLDPSSTGELFF.

Here the CDR3 DNA reads TGTGCCAGTAGTATTCGACTTCAGCCCCAGCATTTT. Its protein product is CASSIRLQPQHF. The V call is TRBV19, the J call TRBJ1-5; the D is unclear. Trimming removed 3 bases at V and 6 bases at J, with 6 bases between. Germline CDR1 reads LNHDA; CDR2 reads SQIVND (reference sequence). CDR3 length: 12 amino acids.

The chain employs TRBV2 and TRBJ2-2; 11 bases are a match to TRBD1. The V gene end was trimmed by 9 bases and the J gene end by 3 bases; junction bases not matched to a gene: 3. Looked up from germline, CDR1 is SNHLY and CDR2 is FYNNEI. There are 14 residues in the CDR3. CDR3: CARDRGHDTGELFF. In nucleotides, the CDR3 is TGTGCCAGGGACAGGGGGCACGACACCGGGGAGCTGTTTTTT.

The rearrangement uses TRBV18 and TRBJ1-3; TRBD1 aligns across 9 bases. Germline values: CDR1 KGHSH, CDR2 LQKENI. The V and J ends lost 3 bases and 4 bases, in that order; junction bases with no gene match: 7. The CDR3 spans 16 residues. In nucleotides, the CDR3 is TGTGCCAGCTCACCTCGGGACAGGGAATCGGGAAACACCATATATTTT. Protein: CASSPRDRESGNTIYF.

The rearrangement links TRBV4-2 to TRBJ2-2; no reliable D call. V was clipped by 1 base and J by 5 bases, with 14 bases between them. This CDR3 is built from 16 residues. The germline V gene encodes CDR1 LGHNA and CDR2 YNFKEQ. DNA for the CDR3: TGTGCCAGCAGCCAAGGGGGTGGGCCTGAGACCGGGGAGCTGTTTTTT. Its protein is CASSQGGGPETGELFF.

CDR3 DNA sequence: TGTGCCAGCAGTTACCGGACAGGCAATCAGCCCCAGCATTTT. It is translated as CASSYRTGNQPQHF. The rearrangement joins TRBV6-2 or TRBV6-3 to TRBJ1-5; tentatively, D is TRBD1 (6 bases). This CDR3 region has 14 residues. The germline CDR1 and CDR2 sequences are MNHEY and SVGEGT. V was pared by 2 bases and J by 2 bases, with 7 bases between.

The chain links TRBV5-4 to TRBJ2-2; 7 bases match TRBD2. The ends lost 4 bases at V and 4 bases at J; junction bases unmatched: 13. Germline V CDR1 and CDR2: SGHNT, YYREEE (reference sequence). The CDR3 is 17 residues long. CDR3 bases: TGTGCCAGCAGCCCGGGGGGACGGCTAGCGGTCACCGGGGAGCTGTTTTTT. Residues: CASSPGGRLAVTGELFF.

The count of this clone is one. The chain carries TRBV28 and TRBJ1-1; D remains ambiguous. Germline V gives CDR1 MDHEN, CDR2 SYDVKM. The CDR3 is 15 residues long. The V end lost 5 bases, the J end lost 6 bases, and 19 bases lay between the germline ends. The CDR3 reads CASSIVDTLRAEAFF. For the CDR3, the DNA is TGTGCCAGCAGTATAGTCGACACTCTGAGGGCTGAAGCTTTCTTT.

This clone was recorded a few times. The V and J genes are TRBV3-1 (or the pseudogene TRBV3-2) and TRBJ1-2; D unclear. Germline lookup yields CDR1 LGHDT and CDR2 YNNKEL (reference sequence). CDR3 size: 13 residues. Between the trimmed V and J ends, which lost 1 base and 3 bases, there was a span of 6 bases. The CDR3 sequence: CASSQGSHYGYTF. DNA of the CDR3: TGTGCCAGCAGCCAAGGGTCCCACTATGGCTACACCTTC.

This sequence joins TRBV11-2 and TRBJ2-7; the D gene is possibly TRBD1 (5 bases). Per the germline V gene, CDR1 is SGHAT and CDR2 is FQNNGV. This CDR3 has 12 residues. V was trimmed by 1 base and J by 6 bases, leaving 7 bases between them. As DNA, the CDR3 is TGTGCCAGCAGCTTAGTACAGGCCGAGCAGTACTTC. Protein: CASSLVQAEQYF.

This chain links TRBV5-1 with TRBJ2-1; 8 bases map to TRBD2. Germline V gene sequence: CDR1 SGHRS, CDR2 YFSETQ. The CDR3 totals 14 residues. The J segment lost 6 bases and the V segment lost 4 bases, leaving 6 bases of the junction unmatched. The CDR3 coding sequence is TGCGCCAGCAGCGCGGGGGGAGGAGGCAATGAGCAGTTCTTC. This encodes CASSAGGGGNEQFF.

The CDR3 bases are TGTGCCAGCTCCCCCGGACAGGGTGAAAATTCACCCCTCCACTTT. It yields the protein CASSPGQGENSPLHF. The V gene is TRBV18, the J gene TRBJ1-6; TRBD1 matches at 8 bases. Germline CDR1 and CDR2: KGHSH and LQKENI. After removal of 6 bases from V and 7 bases from J, the junction contained 8 bases not matched to a gene. This CDR3 spans 15 amino acids.

V is TRBV7-2 and J is TRBJ1-6, with 9 nucleotides matching TRBD1. CDR1 and CDR2 from the germline V gene are SGHTA and FQGNSA. After removal of 7 bases from V and 6 bases from J, the junction contained 10 bases not matched to a gene. The CDR3 loop spans 16 amino acids. The CDR3 loop reads CASNTYGTGSNSPLHF. CDR3 nucleotide sequence: TGTGCCAGCAATACGTACGGGACAGGGAGTAATTCACCCCTCCACTTT.

This CDR3 reads CASSRYSTTRQVYGYTF. The CDR3 nucleotides read TGTGCCAGCAGTCGTTATTCGACAACCCGACAGGTCTATGGCTACACCTTC. This sequence joins TRBV27 and TRBJ1-2; tentatively, D is TRBD1 (6 bases). CDR3 length: 17 amino acids. Germline lookup yields CDR1 MNHEY and CDR2 SMNVEV (reference sequence). Trimming took 5 bases from V and 4 from J, leaving 23 bases between them.

The gene calls are TRBV7-2 and TRBJ2-3; TRBD2 is a possible D gene (6 bases). V was cut by 5 bases and J by 2 bases, with 14 bases left in between. The CDR3 consists of 15 residues. Germline V gene lookup returns CDR1 SGHTA and CDR2 FQGNSA. CDR3 sequence reads: CASSRVGDSTDTQYF. The CDR3, as DNA: TGTGCCAGCAGCCGCGTAGGGGACTCCACAGATACGCAGTATTTT. Full variable domain (outside the CDR3, taken from reference TRBV7-2 and TRBJ2-3): GAGVSQSPSNKVTEKGKDVELRCDPISGHTALYWYRQSLGQGLEFLIYFQGNSAPDKSGLPSDRFSAERTGGSVSTLTIQRTQQEDSAVYLCASSRVGDSTDTQYFGPGTRLTVL.

The chain is built from TRBV7-8 and TRBJ1-1; TRBD1 might be the D (5 bases). The CDR3 extends over 15 amino acids. Germline CDR1 SGHVS, CDR2 FQNEAQ. Trimming took 1 base from V and 3 from J, leaving 12 bases between them. The CDR3: CASSLGATGDTEAFF. The CDR3 coding sequence is TGTGCCAGCAGCTTAGGAGCTACGGGGGACACTGAAGCTTTCTTT.

The rearrangement joins TRBV2 to TRBJ1-3, with a tentative D call TRBD1 (5 bases). V was cut by 4 bases and J by 0 bases, with 10 bases left in between. The CDR3 spans 15 residues. Germline V gene sequence: CDR1 SNHLY, CDR2 FYNNEI. The CDR3 nucleotides read TGTGCCAGCAGTGGGGGCAGGGTCTCTGGAAACACCATATATTTT. Its translation: CASSGGRVSGNTIYF.

V usage is TRBV29-1 and J usage is TRBJ1-2; no reliable D call. There are 12 residues in the CDR3. V gave up 6 bases and J gave up 3 bases, with 11 bases separating them. Germline V CDR1 and CDR2: SQVTM, ANQGSEA. CDR3 coding DNA: TGCAGCGTGGGAGAAGGTGACTATGGCTACACCTTC. Its translation is CSVGEGDYGYTF. Filled out from reference TRBV29-1 and TRBJ1-2, the complete variable domain reads SAVISQKPSRDICQRGTSLTIQCQVDSQVTMMFWYRQQPGQSLTLIATANQGSEATYESGFVIDKFPISRPNLTFSTLTVSNMSPEDSSIYLCSVGEGDYGYTFGSGTRLTVV.